A single sample is the source of the 2 T cell receptor beta chains below, sequenced in a study of T cells in localized non-small cell lung cancer. The data were produced by immunoSEQ multiplex PCR, yet TCRdb's version contains in-frame clones alone and is incomplete. This table has about 54,000 clones, approximately 82% appearing once. Specimen: peripheral blood, collected before any cancer treatment. These receptors were obtained from a female donor older than 55 with stage II squamous cell lung carcinoma.

The chain combines TRBV6-1 with TRBJ2-5; 11 nucleotides align to TRBD2. Germline values: CDR1 MNHNS, CDR2 SASEGT. This CDR3 has 15 residues. V lost 7 bases to trimming and J lost 2 bases; unmatched junction nucleotides: 6. CDR3 in DNA: TGTGCCAGCACCAGACTAGCGGGGCTACAAGAGACCCAGTACTTC. Translating it yields CASTRLAGLQETQYF.

The chain joins TRBV4-2 to TRBJ1-2, with 12 nucleotides matching TRBD1. Per the germline V gene, CDR1 is LGHNA and CDR2 is YNFKEQ. The CDR3 is 17 amino acids. V lost 3 bases and J lost 4; bases outside the gene matches: 9. The CDR3 sequence is CASSQTGTGGGSYGYTF. The CDR3 nucleotides are TGTGCCAGCAGCCAGACCGGGACAGGGGGCGGCAGCTATGGCTACACCTTC.